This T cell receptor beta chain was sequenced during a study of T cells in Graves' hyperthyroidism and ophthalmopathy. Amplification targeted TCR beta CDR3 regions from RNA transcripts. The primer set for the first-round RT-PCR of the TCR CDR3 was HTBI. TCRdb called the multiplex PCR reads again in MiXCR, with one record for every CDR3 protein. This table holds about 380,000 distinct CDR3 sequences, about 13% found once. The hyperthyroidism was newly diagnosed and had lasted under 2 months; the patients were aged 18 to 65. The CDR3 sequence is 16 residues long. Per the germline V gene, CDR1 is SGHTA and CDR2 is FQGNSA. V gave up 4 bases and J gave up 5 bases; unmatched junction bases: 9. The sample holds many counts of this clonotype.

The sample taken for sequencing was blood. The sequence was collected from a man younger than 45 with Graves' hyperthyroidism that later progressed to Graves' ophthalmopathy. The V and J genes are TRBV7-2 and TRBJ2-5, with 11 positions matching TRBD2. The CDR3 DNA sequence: TGTGCCAGCAGCTCACAGACTAGCGGGGTGGGGGAGACCCAGTACTTC. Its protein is CASSSQTSGVGETQYF.